The clone carrying this T cell receptor beta chain was seen a single time. The germline V gene encodes CDR1 LNHDA and CDR2 SQIVND (reference sequence). The V end lost 6 bases, the J end lost 2 bases, and 11 bases lay between the germline ends. This CDR3 has 13 residues. This sample was included in a study of blood T cell repertoires in COVID-19. Sequenced by immunoSEQ multiplex PCR; TCRdb stores in-frame clones only, minus some. Of some 25,000 clones listed, 85% to 90% were seen once; the top ten hold roughly 7.2%. This receptor was identified in a human donor in a cohort sampled during active COVID-19. The sequenced sample consisted of peripheral blood. V gene TRBV19 combines with J gene TRBJ2-7; D possibly corresponds to TRBD2 (5 bases). This CDR3 reads CASRAGNTYEQYF. The CDR3 DNA reads TGTGCCAGTAGGGCCGGGAATACCTACGAGCAGTACTTC.